The 2 T cell receptor beta chains listed next were all sequenced from one sample in a study of cytomegalovirus exposure and HLA in healthy donors. The PCR ran on 60 Vbeta and 13 Jbeta primers. Some clones are missing from TCRdb's copy, which holds only in-frame ones; the method was immunoSEQ multiplex PCR. The top ten clones hold about 6.3% of a sample with about 160,000 clones, approximately 80% of them seen once. The sequenced sample was PBMCs. Source of these receptors: a male donor in good health and CMV-seropositive.

A few counts support this clone. V usage is TRBV2 and J usage is TRBJ1-5, with 7 bases fitting TRBD1. CDR3 size: 14 residues. Unmatched junction bases numbered 4, after V lost 6 bases and J lost 2 bases. Germline V gives CDR1 SNHLY, CDR2 FYNNEI. The CDR3 reads CASSSGQGNQPQHF. The CDR3 DNA follows: TGTGCCAGCAGCTCAGGACAGGGCAATCAGCCCCAGCATTTT.

In its sample, this clone was seen once. The chain couples TRBV29-1 to TRBJ2-7; 7 bases line up with TRBD2. The CDR3 runs 12 residues. Germline CDR1 and CDR2: SQVTM and ANQGSEA. V shed 1 base and J 5 bases; nucleotides not matched to a gene: 2. CDR3: CSVEVAGDEQYF. The CDR3 bases are TGCAGCGTTGAAGTGGCGGGGGACGAGCAGTACTTC.